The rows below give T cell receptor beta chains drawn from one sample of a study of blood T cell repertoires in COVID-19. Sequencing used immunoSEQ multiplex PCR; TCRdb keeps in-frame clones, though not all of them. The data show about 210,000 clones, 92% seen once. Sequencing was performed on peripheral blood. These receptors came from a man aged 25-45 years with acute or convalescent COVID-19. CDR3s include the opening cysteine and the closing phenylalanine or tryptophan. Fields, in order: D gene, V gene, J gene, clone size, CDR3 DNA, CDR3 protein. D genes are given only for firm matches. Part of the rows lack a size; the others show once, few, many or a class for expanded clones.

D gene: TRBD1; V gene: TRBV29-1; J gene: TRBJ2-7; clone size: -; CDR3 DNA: TGCAGCGTCGGACAGGCCTACGAGCAGTACTTC; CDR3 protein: CSVGQAYEQYF
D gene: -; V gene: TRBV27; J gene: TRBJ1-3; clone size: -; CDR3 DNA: TGTGCCAGCATCGGCTCTGGAAACACCATATATTTT; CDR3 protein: CASIGSGNTIYF
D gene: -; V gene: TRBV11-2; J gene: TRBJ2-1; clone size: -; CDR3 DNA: TGTGCCAGCAGCTTATACGGGTTCAATGAGCAGTTCTTC; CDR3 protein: CASSLYGFNEQFF
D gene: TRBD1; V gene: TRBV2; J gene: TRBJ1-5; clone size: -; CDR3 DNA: TGTGCCAGCAATAAACAGGGGTATAGCAATCAGCCCCAGCATTTT; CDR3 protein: CASNKQGYSNQPQHF
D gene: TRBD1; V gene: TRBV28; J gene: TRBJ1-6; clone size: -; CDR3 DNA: TGTGCCAGCAGTCTAAGACAGGGGGCTAATTCACCCCTCCACTTT; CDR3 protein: CASSLRQGANSPLHF
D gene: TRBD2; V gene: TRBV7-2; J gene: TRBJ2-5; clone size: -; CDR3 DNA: TGTGCCAGCAGCTTAGATCCCCTAGCGGGGAAGACCCAGTACTTC; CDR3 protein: CASSLDPLAGKTQYF
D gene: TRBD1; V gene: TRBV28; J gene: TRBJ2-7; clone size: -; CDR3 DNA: TGTGCCAGCAGACCTCAGGGGGTGAGGAGCTACGAGCAGTACTTC; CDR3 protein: CASRPQGVRSYEQYF
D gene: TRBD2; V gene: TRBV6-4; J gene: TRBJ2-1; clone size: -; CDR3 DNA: TGTGCCAGCAGTGACACAAGACTAGCGGGAGTTAGCAATGAGCAGTTCTTC; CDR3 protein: CASSDTRLAGVSNEQFF
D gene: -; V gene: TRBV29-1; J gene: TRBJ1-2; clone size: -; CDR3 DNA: TGCAGCGTTGAACCAAGGTTGGGCAGGGAAGGCTATGGCTACACCTTC; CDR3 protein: CSVEPRLGREGYGYTF
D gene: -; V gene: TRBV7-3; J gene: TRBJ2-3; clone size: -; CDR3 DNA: TGTGCCAGCACCCCAGGAGGGGGCCGCGCAGATACGCAGTATTTT; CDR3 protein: CASTPGGGRADTQYF
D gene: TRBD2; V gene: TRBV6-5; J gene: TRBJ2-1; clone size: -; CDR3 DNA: TGTGCCAGCAGCAGGACTAGCGGGAGTGGTAATGAGCAGTTCTTC; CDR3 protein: CASSRTSGSGNEQFF
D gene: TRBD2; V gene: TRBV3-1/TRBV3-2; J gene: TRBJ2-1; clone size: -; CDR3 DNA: TGTGCCAGCAGCCCCCGCCCCCTAGCGGGGACTGGGGAGCAGTTCTTC; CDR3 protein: CASSPRPLAGTGEQFF
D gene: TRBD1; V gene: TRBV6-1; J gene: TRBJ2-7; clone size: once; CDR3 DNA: TGTGCCAGCAGTGAAGGGACAGGGGGTTTCTACGAGCAGTACTTC; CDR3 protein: CASSEGTGGFYEQYF
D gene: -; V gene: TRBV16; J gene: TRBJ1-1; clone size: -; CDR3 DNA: TGTGCCAGCAGCCAATACCGGGACAACGCTGAAGCTTTCTTT; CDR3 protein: CASSQYRDNAEAFF
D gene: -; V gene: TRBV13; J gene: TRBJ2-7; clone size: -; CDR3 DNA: TGTGCCAGCAGCTTAAGAGCAATCGGCGAGCAGTACTTC; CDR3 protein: CASSLRAIGEQYF
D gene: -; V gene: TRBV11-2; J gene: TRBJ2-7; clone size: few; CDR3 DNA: TGTGCCAGCAGCTCCAGGGTTTTGGGCTACGAGCAGTACTTC; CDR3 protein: CASSSRVLGYEQYF
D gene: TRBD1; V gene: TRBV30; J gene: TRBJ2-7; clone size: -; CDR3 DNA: TGTGCCTGGACAGGGGGCTACGAGCAGTACTTC; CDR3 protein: CAWTGGYEQYF
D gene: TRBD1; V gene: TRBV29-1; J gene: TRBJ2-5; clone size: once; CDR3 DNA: TGCAGCGTTGAGGGTTGGGACAGGACCAGTGAGACCCAGTACTTC; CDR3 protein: CSVEGWDRTSETQYF
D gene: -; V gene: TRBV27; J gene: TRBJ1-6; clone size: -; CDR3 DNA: TGTGCCAGCAGTTTTGGGCTGGATGTGGTTAATTCACCCCTCCACTTT; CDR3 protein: CASSFGLDVVNSPLHF
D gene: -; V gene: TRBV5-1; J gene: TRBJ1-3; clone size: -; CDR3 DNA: TGCGCCAGCCGCGTTACAGCGGCTGGAAACACCATATATTTT; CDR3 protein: CASRVTAAGNTIYF
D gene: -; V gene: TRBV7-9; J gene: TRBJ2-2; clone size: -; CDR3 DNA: TGTGCCAGCCGGGTTAAGGACAGTCCCACCGGGGAGCTGTTTTTT; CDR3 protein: CASRVKDSPTGELFF
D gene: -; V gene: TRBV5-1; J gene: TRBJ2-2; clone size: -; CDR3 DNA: TGCGCCAGCCTTCCAGGGGAAGTGGCCGGGGAGCTGTTTTTT; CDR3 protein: CASLPGEVAGELFF
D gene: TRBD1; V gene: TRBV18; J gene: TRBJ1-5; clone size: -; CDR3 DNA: TGTGCCAGCTCAGCGGACAGGGGGCATCAGCCCCAGCATTTT; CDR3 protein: CASSADRGHQPQHF
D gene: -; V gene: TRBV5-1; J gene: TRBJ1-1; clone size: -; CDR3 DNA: TGCGCCAGCAGCGCGCAGGGTGGAACTGAAGCTTTCTTT; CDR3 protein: CASSAQGGTEAFF
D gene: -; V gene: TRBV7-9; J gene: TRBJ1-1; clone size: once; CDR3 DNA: TGTGCCAGCAGACCACAGGGATTCACTGAAGCTTTCTTT; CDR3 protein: CASRPQGFTEAFF
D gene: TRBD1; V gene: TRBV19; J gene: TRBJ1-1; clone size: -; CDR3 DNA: TGTGCCAGTAGCCTGCCCCAGGGGGGCACTGAAGCTTTCTTT; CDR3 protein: CASSLPQGGTEAFF
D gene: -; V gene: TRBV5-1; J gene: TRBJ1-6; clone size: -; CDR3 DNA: TGCGCCAGCAGCCTGGGGGACTCTAATTCACCCCTCCACTTT; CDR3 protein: CASSLGDSNSPLHF
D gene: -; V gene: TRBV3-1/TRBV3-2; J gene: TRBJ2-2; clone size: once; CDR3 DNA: TGTGCCAGCGGCAATACAGGCTGGGGGAACACCGGGGAGCTGTTTTTT; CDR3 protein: CASGNTGWGNTGELFF
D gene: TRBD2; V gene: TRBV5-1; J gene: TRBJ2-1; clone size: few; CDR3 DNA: TGCGCCAGCAGCTTCTCCGGGACTAGGGGTGATGAGCAGTTCTTC; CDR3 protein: CASSFSGTRGDEQFF
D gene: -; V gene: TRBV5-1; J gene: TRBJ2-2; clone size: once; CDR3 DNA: TGCGCCAGCAGCCCTTGGACAGTTGCGCGCCCGAACACCGGGGAGCTGTTTTTT; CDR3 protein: CASSPWTVARPNTGELFF
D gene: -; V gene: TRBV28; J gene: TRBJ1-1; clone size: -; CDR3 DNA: TGTGCCAGCAAGCCCTCTCCGGGAGGGACTGAAGCTTTCTTT; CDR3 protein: CASKPSPGGTEAFF
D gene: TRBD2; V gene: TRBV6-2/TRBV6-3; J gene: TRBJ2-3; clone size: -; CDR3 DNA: TGTGCCAGCAGTTTCGGCCTAGCGGGGTCAAGGCCGGATACGCAGTATTTT; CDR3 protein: CASSFGLAGSRPDTQYF